This T cell receptor (beta chain) stems from a study of shared clonotypes between healthy human individuals. Germline CDR1 reads GTSNPN; CDR2 reads SVGIG (reference sequence). The CDR3 runs to 11 residues. The V end lost 6 bases, the J end lost 8 bases, and 13 bases lay between the germline ends. A split of CD4+ cells into CD45RA+ naive and CD45RA-negative memory subsets was performed. Evenly divided among several immunoSEQ plates was the genomic DNA of each subset. Repertoires were generated with immunoSEQ multiplex PCR, while TCRdb's copy carries only in-frame clones and drops some. The repertoire holds 1,400,000 or so clones, about 98.5% seen once, with around 0.33% in the top ten.

Sequencing was done on a sample of naive CD4+ T cells sorted from blood. Subset: CD45RA+ positively selected. This chain links TRBV30 with TRBJ1-2; TRBD1 is a possible D gene (5 bases). This clonotype was sampled from a young man in good health. For the CDR3, the DNA is TGTGCCTGCAGGGTTCTAGAGGGCTACACCTTC. Its translation: CACRVLEGYTF.